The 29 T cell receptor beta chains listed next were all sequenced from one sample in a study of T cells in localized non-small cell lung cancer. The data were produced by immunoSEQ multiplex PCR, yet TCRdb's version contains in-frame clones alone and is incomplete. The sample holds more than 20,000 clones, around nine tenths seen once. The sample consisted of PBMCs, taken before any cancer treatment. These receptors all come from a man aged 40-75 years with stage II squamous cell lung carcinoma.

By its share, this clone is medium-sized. The CDR3 DNA reads as TGTGCCAGCAGCGCACAAGGGAACGATTACAATGAGCAGTTCTTC. Protein: CASSAQGNDYNEQFF. The chain joins TRBV9 to TRBJ2-1; no firm D call. The CDR3 length is 15 residues. The V and J ends lost 3 bases and 4 bases respectively, with 14 bases between them. The V gene's germline CDR1 is SGDLS and CDR2 YYNGEE.

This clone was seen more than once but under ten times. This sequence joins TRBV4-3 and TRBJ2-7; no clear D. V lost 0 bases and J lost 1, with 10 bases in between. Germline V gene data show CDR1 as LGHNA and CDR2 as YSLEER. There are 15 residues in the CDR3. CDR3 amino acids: CASSQDWWASYEQYF. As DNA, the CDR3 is TGCGCCAGCAGCCAAGACTGGTGGGCTTCCTACGAGCAGTACTTC.

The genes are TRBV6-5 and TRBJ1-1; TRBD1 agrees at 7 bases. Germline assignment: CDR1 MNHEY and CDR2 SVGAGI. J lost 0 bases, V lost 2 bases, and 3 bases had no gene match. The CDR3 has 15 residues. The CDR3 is CASSYQDRLNTEAFF. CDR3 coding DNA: TGTGCCAGCAGTTACCAGGACAGGCTGAACACTGAAGCTTTCTTT.

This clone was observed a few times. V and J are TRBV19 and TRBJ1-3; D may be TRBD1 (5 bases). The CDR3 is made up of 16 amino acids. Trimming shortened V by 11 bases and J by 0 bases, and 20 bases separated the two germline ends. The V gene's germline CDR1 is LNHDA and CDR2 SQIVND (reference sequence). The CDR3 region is CAASTGRLSSGNTIYF. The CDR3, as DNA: TGTGCCGCAAGTACAGGAAGACTAAGCTCTGGAAACACCATATATTTT.

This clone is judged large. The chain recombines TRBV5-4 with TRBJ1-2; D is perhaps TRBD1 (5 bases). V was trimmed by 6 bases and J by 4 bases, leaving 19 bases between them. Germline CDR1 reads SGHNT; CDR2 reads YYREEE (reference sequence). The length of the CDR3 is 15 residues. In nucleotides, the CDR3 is TGTGCCAGCAACCTAGAAGGGGCCGGCGGCTATGGCTACACCTTC. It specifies CASNLEGAGGYGYTF.

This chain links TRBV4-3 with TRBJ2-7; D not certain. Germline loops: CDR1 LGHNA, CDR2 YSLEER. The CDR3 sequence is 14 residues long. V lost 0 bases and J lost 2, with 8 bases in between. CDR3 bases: TGCGCCAGCAGCCAAGACAGCGAAGCCTACGAGCAGTACTTC. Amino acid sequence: CASSQDSEAYEQYF.

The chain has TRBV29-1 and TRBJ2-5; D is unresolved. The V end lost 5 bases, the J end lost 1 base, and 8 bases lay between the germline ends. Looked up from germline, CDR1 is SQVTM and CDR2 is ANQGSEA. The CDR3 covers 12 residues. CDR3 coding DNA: TGCAGCGTTACCTCGACCCAAGAGACCCAGTACTTC. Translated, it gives CSVTSTQETQYF. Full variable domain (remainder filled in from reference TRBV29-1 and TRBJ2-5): SAVISQKPSRDICQRGTSLTIQCQVDSQVTMMFWYRQQPGQSLTLIATANQGSEATYESGFVIDKFPISRPNLTFSTLTVSNMSPEDSSIYLCSVTSTQETQYFGPGTRLLVL.

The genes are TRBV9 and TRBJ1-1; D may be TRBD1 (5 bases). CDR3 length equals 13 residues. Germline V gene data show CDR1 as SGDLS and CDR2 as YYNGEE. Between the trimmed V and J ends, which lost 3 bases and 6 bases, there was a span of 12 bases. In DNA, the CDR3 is TGTGCCAGCAGCGCAGGGAGTAGGTCTGAAGCTTTCTTT. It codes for CASSAGSRSEAFF.

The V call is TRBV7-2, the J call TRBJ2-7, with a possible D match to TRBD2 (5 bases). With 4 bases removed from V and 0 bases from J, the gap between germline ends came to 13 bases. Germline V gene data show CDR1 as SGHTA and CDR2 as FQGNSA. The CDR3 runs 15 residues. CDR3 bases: TGTGCCAGCAGCTCAGACGGACTTTTCTCCTACGAGCAGTACTTC. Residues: CASSSDGLFSYEQYF. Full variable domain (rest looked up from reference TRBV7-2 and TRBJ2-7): GAGVSQSPSNKVTEKGKDVELRCDPISGHTALYWYRQSLGQGLEFLIYFQGNSAPDKSGLPSDRFSAERTGGSVSTLTIQRTQQEDSAVYLCASSSDGLFSYEQYFGPGTRLTVT.

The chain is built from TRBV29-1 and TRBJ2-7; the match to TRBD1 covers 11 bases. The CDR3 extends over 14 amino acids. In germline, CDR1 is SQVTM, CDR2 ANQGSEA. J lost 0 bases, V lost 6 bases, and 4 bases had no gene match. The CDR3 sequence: CSVAGTGGSYEQYF. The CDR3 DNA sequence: TGCAGCGTCGCCGGGACAGGGGGCTCCTACGAGCAGTACTTC.

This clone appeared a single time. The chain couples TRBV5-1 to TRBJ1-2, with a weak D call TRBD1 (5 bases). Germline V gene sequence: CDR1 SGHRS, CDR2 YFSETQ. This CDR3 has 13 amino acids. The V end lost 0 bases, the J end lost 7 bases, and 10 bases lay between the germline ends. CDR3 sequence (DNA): TGCGCCAGCAGCTTGGGGCAGGGAGGTGGCTACACCTTC. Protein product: CASSLGQGGGYTF. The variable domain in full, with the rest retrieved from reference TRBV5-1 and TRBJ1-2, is KAGVTQTPRYLIKTRGQQVTLSCSPISGHRSVSWYQQTPGQGLQFLFEYFSETQRNKGNFPGRFSGRQFSNSRSEMNVSTLELGDSALYLCASSLGQGGGYTFGSGTRLTVV.

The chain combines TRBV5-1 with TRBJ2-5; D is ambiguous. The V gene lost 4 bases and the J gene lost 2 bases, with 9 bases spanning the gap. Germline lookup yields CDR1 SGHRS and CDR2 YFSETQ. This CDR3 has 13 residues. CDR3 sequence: CASSSATQETQYF. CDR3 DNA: TGCGCCAGCAGCAGCGCGACTCAAGAGACCCAGTACTTC. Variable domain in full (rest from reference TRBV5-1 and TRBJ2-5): KAGVTQTPRYLIKTRGQQVTLSCSPISGHRSVSWYQQTPGQGLQFLFEYFSETQRNKGNFPGRFSGRQFSNSRSEMNVSTLELGDSALYLCASSSATQETQYFGPGTRLLVL.

The CDR3 loop is CASSLGPKAGPMHTQYF. CDR3 DNA: TGTGCCAGCAGCTTAGGGCCGAAGGCAGGGCCTATGCATACGCAGTATTTT. The V and J genes are TRBV7-6 and TRBJ2-3; a weak D match, TRBD1 (5 bases). The CDR3 runs to 17 residues. The V and J ends lost 1 base and 7 bases respectively, with 21 bases between them. The germline V gene has CDR1 SGHVS and CDR2 FNYEAQ.

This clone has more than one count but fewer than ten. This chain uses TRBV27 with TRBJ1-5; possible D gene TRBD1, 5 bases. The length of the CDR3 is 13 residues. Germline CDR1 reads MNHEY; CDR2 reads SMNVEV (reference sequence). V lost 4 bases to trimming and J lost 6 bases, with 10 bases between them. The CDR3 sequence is CASSSGSGQPQHF. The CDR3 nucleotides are TGTGCCAGCAGTTCAGGGTCAGGTCAGCCCCAGCATTTT.

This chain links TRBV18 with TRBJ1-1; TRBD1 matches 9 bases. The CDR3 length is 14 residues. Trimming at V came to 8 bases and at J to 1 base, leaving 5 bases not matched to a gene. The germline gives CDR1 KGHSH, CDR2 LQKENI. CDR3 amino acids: CASQDRGSNTEAFF. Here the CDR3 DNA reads TGTGCCAGCCAGGACAGGGGATCGAACACTGAAGCTTTCTTT.

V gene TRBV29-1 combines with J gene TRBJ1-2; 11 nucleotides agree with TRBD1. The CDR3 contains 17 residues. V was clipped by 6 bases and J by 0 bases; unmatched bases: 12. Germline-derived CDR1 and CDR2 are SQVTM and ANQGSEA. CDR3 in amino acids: CSVQGTGGFLANYGYTF. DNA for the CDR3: TGCAGCGTCCAAGGGACAGGGGGTTTCTTAGCTAACTATGGCTACACCTTC.

The CDR3 sequence: CASSLQGVNTGELFF. CDR3 bases: TGTGCCAGCAGCTTACAGGGGGTAAACACCGGGGAGCTGTTTTTT. This sequence joins TRBV7-8 and TRBJ2-2; 7 nucleotides align to TRBD1. Germline-derived CDR1 and CDR2 are SGHVS and FQNEAQ. The CDR3 extends over 15 amino acids. J was trimmed by 2 bases and V by 2 bases; bases with no gene match: 2.

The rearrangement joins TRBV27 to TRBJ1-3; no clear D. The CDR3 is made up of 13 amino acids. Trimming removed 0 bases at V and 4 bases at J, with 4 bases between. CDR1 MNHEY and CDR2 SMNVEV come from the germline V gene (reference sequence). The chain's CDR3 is CASSLSSGNTIYF. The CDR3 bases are TGTGCCAGCAGTTTATCGTCGGGAAACACCATATATTTT.

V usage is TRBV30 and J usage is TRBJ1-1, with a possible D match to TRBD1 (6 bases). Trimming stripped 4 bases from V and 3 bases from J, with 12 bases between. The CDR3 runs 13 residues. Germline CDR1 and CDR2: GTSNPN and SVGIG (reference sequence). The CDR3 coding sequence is TGTGCCTGGAATAGAAACAGGGACACTGAAGCTTTCTTT. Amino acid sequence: CAWNRNRDTEAFF.

CDR3 amino acids: CAISDRGGKGNEQFF. DNA for the CDR3: TGTGCCATCAGTGATAGAGGTGGGAAGGGGAATGAGCAGTTCTTC. The rearrangement uses TRBV10-3 and TRBJ2-1; possible D gene TRBD1, 5 bases. Trimming left V 3 bases short and J 7 bases short, with 16 bases between. Germline V gene data show CDR1 as ENHRY and CDR2 as SYGVKD. The length of the CDR3 is 15 residues.

CDR3 coding DNA: TGCGCCAGCCTCGATAAGGGACGGAGCACAGATACGCAGTATTTT. Its translation: CASLDKGRSTDTQYF. The genes are TRBV10-1 and TRBJ2-3; TRBD1 or TRBD2 may be the D gene (5 bases each). Germline CDR1 WNHNN, CDR2 SYGVQD (reference sequence). The CDR3 length is 15 residues. V was trimmed by 8 bases and J by 0 bases, leaving 15 bases between them.

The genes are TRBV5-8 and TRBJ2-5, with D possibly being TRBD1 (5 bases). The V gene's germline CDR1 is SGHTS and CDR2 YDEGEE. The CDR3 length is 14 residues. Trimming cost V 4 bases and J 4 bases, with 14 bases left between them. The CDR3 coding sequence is TGTGCCAGCAGCCCAGGGCCCGCCGGAGAGACCCAGTACTTC. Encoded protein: CASSPGPAGETQYF.

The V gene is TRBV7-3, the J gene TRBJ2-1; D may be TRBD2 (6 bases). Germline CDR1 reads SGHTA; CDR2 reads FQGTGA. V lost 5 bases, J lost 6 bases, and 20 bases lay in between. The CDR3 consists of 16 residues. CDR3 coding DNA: TGTGCCAGCAGCCCCCCGGGGGAAGTTAAGACCAATGAGCAGTTCTTC. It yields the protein CASSPPGEVKTNEQFF.

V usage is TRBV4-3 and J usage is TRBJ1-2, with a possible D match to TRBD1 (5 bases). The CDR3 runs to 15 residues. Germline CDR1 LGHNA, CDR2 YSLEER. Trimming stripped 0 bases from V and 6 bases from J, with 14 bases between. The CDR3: CASSQDGGGSDGYTF. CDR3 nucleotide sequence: TGCGCCAGCAGCCAAGACGGGGGAGGGTCTGATGGCTACACCTTC.

The CDR3 sequence: CAISELWSSSTDTQYF. The CDR3 nucleotides read TGTGCCATCAGTGAGCTGTGGAGTTCTAGCACAGATACGCAGTATTTT. The rearrangement links TRBV10-3 to TRBJ2-3; the D is unclear. V was cut by 2 bases and J by 0 bases, with 12 bases left in between. Germline CDR1 reads ENHRY; CDR2 reads SYGVKD. The CDR3 length is 16 residues.

CDR3 residues: CASSLRLGSYNEQFF. The CDR3, as DNA: TGTGCCAGCAGCTTACGGCTCGGCAGTTACAATGAGCAGTTCTTC. This chain joins TRBV7-8 and TRBJ2-1; D unclear. The V end was cut by 2 bases, the J end by 4 bases, with 12 bases between. Germline V gene lookup returns CDR1 SGHVS and CDR2 FQNEAQ. This CDR3 region has 15 residues.

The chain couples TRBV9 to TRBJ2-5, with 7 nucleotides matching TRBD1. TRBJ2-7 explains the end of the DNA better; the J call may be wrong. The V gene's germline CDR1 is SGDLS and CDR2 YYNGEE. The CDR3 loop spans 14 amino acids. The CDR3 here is CASSVQGVPYEQYF. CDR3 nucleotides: TGTGCCAGCAGCGTTCAGGGGGTCCCCTACGAGCAGTACTTC.

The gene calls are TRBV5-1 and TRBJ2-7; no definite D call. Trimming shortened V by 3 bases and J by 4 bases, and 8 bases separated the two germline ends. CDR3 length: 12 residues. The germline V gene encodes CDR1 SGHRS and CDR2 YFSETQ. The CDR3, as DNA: TGCGCCAGCAGCTCCCAGCAGTACGAGCAGTACTTC. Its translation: CASSSQQYEQYF. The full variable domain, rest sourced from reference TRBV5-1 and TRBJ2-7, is KAGVTQTPRYLIKTRGQQVTLSCSPISGHRSVSWYQQTPGQGLQFLFEYFSETQRNKGNFPGRFSGRQFSNSRSEMNVSTLELGDSALYLCASSSQQYEQYFGPGTRLTVT.

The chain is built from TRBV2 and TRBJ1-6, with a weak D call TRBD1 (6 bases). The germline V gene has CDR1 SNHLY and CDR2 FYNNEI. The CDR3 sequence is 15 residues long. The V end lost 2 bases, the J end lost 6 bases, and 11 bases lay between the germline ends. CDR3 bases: TGTGCCAGCAGTGAATTAGGCAGGGGTAATTCACCCCTCCACTTT. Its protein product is CASSELGRGNSPLHF.